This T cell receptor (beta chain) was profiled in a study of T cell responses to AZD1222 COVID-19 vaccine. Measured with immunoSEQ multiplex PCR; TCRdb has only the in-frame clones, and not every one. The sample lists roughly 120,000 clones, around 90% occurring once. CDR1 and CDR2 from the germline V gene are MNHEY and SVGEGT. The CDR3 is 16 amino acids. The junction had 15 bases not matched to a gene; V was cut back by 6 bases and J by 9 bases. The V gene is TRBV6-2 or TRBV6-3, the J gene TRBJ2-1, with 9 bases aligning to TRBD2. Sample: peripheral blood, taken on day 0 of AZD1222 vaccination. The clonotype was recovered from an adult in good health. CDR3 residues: CASSPRREGIRFEQFF. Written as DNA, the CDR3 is TGTGCCAGCAGCCCTCGGCGGGAGGGCATTAGGTTTGAGCAGTTCTTC.